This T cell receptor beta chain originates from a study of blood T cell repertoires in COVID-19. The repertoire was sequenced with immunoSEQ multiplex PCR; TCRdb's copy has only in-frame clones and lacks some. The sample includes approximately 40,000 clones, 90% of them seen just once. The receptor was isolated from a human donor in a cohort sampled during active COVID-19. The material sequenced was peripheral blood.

CDR3 in DNA: TGCGCCAGCAGCTTGGAGGGAGCGGGAGCCTACGAGCAGTACTTC. Translating it yields CASSLEGAGAYEQYF. The genes are TRBV5-1 and TRBJ2-7; 8 bases are a match to TRBD2. The CDR3 extends over 15 amino acids. V shed 0 bases and J 2 bases; nucleotides not matched to a gene: 4. From germline, CDR1 is SGHRS and CDR2 YFSETQ.